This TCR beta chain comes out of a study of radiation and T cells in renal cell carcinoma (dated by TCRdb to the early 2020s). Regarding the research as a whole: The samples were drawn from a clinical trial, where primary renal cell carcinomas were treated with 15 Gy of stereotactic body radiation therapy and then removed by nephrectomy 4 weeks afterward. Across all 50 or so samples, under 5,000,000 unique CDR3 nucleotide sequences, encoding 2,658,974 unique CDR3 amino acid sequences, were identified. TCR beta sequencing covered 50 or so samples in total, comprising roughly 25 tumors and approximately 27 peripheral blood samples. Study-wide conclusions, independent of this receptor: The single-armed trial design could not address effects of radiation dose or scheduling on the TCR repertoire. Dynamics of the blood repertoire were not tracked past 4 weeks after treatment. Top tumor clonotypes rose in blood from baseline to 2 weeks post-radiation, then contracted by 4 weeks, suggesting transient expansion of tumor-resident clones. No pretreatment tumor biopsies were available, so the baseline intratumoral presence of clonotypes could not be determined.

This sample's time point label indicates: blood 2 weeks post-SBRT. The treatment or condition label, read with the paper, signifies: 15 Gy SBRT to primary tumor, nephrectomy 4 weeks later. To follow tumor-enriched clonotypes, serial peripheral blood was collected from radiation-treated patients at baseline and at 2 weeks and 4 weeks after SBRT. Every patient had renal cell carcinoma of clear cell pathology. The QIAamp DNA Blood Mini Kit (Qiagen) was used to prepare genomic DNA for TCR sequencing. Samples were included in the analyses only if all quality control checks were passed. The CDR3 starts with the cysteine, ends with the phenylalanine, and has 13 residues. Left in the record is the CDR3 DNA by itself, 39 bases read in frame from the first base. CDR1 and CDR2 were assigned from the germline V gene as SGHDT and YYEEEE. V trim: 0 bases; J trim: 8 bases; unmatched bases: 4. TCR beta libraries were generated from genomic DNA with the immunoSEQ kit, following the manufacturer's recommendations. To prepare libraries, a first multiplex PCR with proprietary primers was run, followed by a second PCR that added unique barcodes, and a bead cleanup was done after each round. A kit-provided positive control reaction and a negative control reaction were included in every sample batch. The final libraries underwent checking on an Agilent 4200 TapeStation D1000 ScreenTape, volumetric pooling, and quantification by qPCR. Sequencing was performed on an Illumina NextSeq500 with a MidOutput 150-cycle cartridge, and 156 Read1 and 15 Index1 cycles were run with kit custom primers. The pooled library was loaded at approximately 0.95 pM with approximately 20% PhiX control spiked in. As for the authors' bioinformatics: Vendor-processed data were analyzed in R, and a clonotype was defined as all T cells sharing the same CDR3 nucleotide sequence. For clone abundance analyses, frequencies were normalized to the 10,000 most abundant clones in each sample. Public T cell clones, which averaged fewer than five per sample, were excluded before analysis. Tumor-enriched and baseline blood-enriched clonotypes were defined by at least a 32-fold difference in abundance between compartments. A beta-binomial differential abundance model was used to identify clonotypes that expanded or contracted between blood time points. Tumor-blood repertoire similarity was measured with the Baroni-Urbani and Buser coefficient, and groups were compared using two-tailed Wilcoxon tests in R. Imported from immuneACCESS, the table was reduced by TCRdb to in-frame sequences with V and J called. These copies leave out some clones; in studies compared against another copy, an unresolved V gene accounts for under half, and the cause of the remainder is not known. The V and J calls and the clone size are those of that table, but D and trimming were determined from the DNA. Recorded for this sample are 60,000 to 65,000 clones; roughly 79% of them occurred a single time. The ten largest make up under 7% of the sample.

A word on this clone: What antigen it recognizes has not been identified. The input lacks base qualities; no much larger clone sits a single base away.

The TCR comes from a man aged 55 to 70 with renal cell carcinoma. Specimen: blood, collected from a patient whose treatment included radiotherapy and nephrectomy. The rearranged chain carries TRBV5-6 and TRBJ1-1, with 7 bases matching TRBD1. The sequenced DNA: TGTGCCAGCAGCTTGGAAGGGGGCTGGGAAGCTTTCTTT. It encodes CASSLEGGWEAFF.